The 20 T cell receptor beta chains in this list originate from one sample, sequenced in a study of human T cells and chemical hapten exposure. As to time point: patch test 2, 6 weeks after DPC sensitization. Stated treatment: therapeutic diphenylcyclopropenone sensitization with weekly scalp DPC. TCRdb called the RACE reads again in MiXCR, with one record for every CDR3 protein. The sample contains some 80,000 distinct CDR3 sequences, roughly 10% of which appear only once. This material consisted of whole blood, taken in connection with sensitization to the hapten diphenylcyclopropenone (DPC). The receptor set was obtained from a young woman with alopecia areata. Some clones in this sample may be carry-over from other donors' samples.

This clonotype showed up many times. The rearrangement uses TRBV4-1 and TRBJ1-1, with TRBD1 as a possible D gene (5 bases). Germline CDR1 is MGHRA and CDR2 is YSYEKL. Between the trimmed V and J ends, which lost 0 bases and 4 bases, there was a span of 9 bases. This CDR3 region has 14 residues. CDR3 residues: CASSQDRGATEAFF. CDR3 sequence (DNA): TGCGCCAGCAGCCAAGATCGAGGGGCCACTGAAGCTTTCTTT.

This clonotype came up many times. CDR3 sequence reads: CSVGGTGDQPQHF. The CDR3 DNA sequence: TGCAGCGTCGGAGGGACAGGAGATCAGCCCCAGCATTTT. The rearrangement joins TRBV29-1 to TRBJ1-5; 8 nucleotides match TRBD1. The junction had 6 bases not matched to a gene; V was cut back by 6 bases and J by 5 bases. This CDR3 is built from 13 residues. Germline V gene sequence: CDR1 SQVTM, CDR2 ANQGSEA.

A few counts support this clonotype. V is TRBV5-1 and J is TRBJ2-5; TRBD1 aligns across 11 bases. The germline gives CDR1 SGHRS, CDR2 YFSETQ. The V and J ends lost 7 bases and 4 bases, in that order; junction bases with no gene match: 6. The CDR3 consists of 14 residues. The CDR3 is CASSDRGRRETQYF. The CDR3, as DNA: TGCGCCAGCTCGGACAGGGGGCGGCGAGAGACCCAGTACTTC. Full variable domain (rest looked up from reference TRBV5-1 and TRBJ2-5): KAGVTQTPRYLIKTRGQQVTLSCSPISGHRSVSWYQQTPGQGLQFLFEYFSETQRNKGNFPGRFSGRQFSNSRSEMNVSTLELGDSALYLCASSDRGRRETQYFGPGTRLLVL.

This clonotype occurred many times. This chain joins TRBV11-2 and TRBJ2-3; no firm D call. CDR1 and CDR2 from the germline V gene are SGHAT and FQNNGV. This CDR3 has 13 amino acids. V was cut by 5 bases and J by 4 bases, with 10 bases left in between. CDR3 DNA: TGTGCCAGCAGCCCCGAACCTCCAGATACGCAGTATTTT. This translates into CASSPEPPDTQYF.

This clonotype was detected ten times or more. This sequence joins TRBV14 and TRBJ2-3, with D possibly being TRBD2 (6 bases). The germline gives CDR1 SGHDN, CDR2 FVKESK. V gave up 1 base and J gave up 1 base, with 12 bases separating them. The CDR3 loop spans 16 amino acids. CDR3 sequence: CASSQGLDWGTDTQYF. The CDR3 region has the DNA TGTGCCAGCAGCCAAGGACTAGATTGGGGCACAGATACGCAGTATTTT.

Ten or more counts support this clonotype. J is TRBJ2-7 and V is TRBV9, with TRBD2 matching over 8 bases. V lost 0 bases and J lost 3; bases outside the gene matches: 5. The germline gives CDR1 SGDLS, CDR2 YYNGEE. The CDR3 spans 15 residues. The CDR3 protein is CASSVGDSGNYEQYF. Written as DNA, the CDR3 is TGTGCCAGCAGCGTAGGGGATAGCGGGAACTACGAGCAGTACTTC.

At least ten counts were recorded for this clonotype. This rearrangement joins TRBV29-1 to TRBJ2-5; unclear D gene. Germline lookup yields CDR1 SQVTM and CDR2 ANQGSEA. Deletions cut 4 bases from V and 1 base from J, with 7 bases between. CDR3 size: 12 residues. CDR3 sequence: CSVGVAQETQYF. The CDR3, as DNA: TGCAGCGTTGGAGTCGCCCAAGAGACCCAGTACTTC.

The CDR3 DNA reads TGTGCCAGCAGCTCGAGCGGTAGCAGCACAGATACGCAGTATTTT. Translated, it gives CASSSSGSSTDTQYF. This chain connects TRBV7-6 to TRBJ2-3; a weak D match, TRBD2 (5 bases). CDR3 length equals 15 residues. The germline gives CDR1 SGHVS, CDR2 FNYEAQ. The germline V and J ends were trimmed by 4 bases and 0 bases, with 11 bases remaining between them.

This clonotype was detected ten times or more. Written as DNA, the CDR3 is TGTGCCAGCAGTCCCGGGACAGTTTTCGGGACTAGCGGGACCCAGTACTTC. It codes for CASSPGTVFGTSGTQYF. The chain joins TRBV2 to TRBJ2-5; 11 bases are shared with TRBD2. The trim removed 5 bases at V and 7 bases at J, leaving 15 bases unmatched. CDR1 is SNHLY and CDR2 is FYNNEI in the germline V gene. The CDR3 is made up of 17 amino acids.

This clonotype was detected ten times or more. This chain connects TRBV7-2 to TRBJ2-5, with 7 bases matching TRBD2. The V and J ends lost 1 base and 4 bases, in that order; junction bases with no gene match: 6. The CDR3 is made up of 15 amino acids. The germline V gene encodes CDR1 SGHTA and CDR2 FQGNSA. The CDR3 here is CASSLDSGGGETQYF. The CDR3 bases are TGTGCCAGCAGCTTAGACTCGGGAGGAGGAGAGACCCAGTACTTC.

The gene calls are TRBV7-9 and TRBJ1-3, with D perhaps matching TRBD1 (5 bases). V lost 0 bases to trimming and J lost 0 bases, with 6 bases between them. CDR1 and CDR2 from the germline V gene are SEHNR and FQNEAQ (reference sequence). The CDR3 is 15 residues long. The CDR3 nucleotides read TGTGCCAGCAGCTTAGCGGGGGGCTCTGGAAACACCATATATTTT. Residues: CASSLAGGSGNTIYF.

This clonotype was counted many times. The J gene is TRBJ1-5, the V gene TRBV5-5; 7 bases fit TRBD1. Germline trimming cut 4 bases from V and 6 bases from J; bases unmatched to any gene: 10. The V gene's germline CDR1 is SGHKS and CDR2 YYEKEE (reference sequence). The CDR3 extends over 15 amino acids. CDR3 protein: CASSQNTGETQPQHF. In DNA form, the CDR3 reads TGTGCCAGCAGCCAGAATACAGGGGAGACTCAGCCCCAGCATTTT.

This clonotype appeared a few times. V is TRBV20-1 and J is TRBJ1-5; a possible D gene is TRBD1 (5 bases). This CDR3 comprises 15 residues. Per germline, CDR1 DFQATT and CDR2 SNEGSKA (reference sequence). Trimming stripped 3 bases from V and 7 bases from J, with 19 bases between. The DNA of the CDR3 is TGCAGTGCTAGCCATCGGGCAGGGCGAGGACAGCCCCAGCATTTT. Amino acid sequence: CSASHRAGRGQPQHF.

Of note for this clonotype: One end of the junction varies from germline; a read error may be responsible. The chain joins TRBV6-6 to TRBJ1-5; no clear D gene. The CDR3 spans 15 residues. Germline CDR1 and CDR2: MNHNY and SVGAGI (reference sequence). CDR3 nucleotides: TGTGCCAGCAGTTACGAAGGTCTTGGAAATCAGCCCCAGCATTTC. Its translation: CASSYEGLGNQPQHF.

This clonotype appeared many times. The chain employs TRBV7-2 and TRBJ2-6, with 9 bases lining up with TRBD1. This CDR3 spans 15 amino acids. Looked up from germline, CDR1 is SGHTA and CDR2 is FQGNSA. V lost 4 bases, J lost 6 bases, and 4 bases stayed unmatched. The CDR3: CASSYGDREANVLTF. In DNA, the CDR3 is TGTGCCAGCAGCTATGGGGACAGGGAGGCCAACGTCCTGACTTTC. Based on the CDR3 plus reference TRBV7-2 and TRBJ2-6, the full variable domain is GAGVSQSPSNKVTEKGKDVELRCDPISGHTALYWYRQSLGQGLEFLIYFQGNSAPDKSGLPSDRFSAERTGGSVSTLTIQRTQQEDSAVYLCASSYGDREANVLTFGAGSRLTVL.

In its sample, this clonotype was seen many times. V gene TRBV20-1 combines with J gene TRBJ1-1; perhaps TRBD1 as D (5 bases). Between the trimmed V and J ends, which lost 6 bases and 1 base, there was a span of 15 bases. From germline, CDR1 is DFQATT and CDR2 SNEGSKA (reference sequence). The CDR3 extends over 14 amino acids. DNA for the CDR3: TGCAGTGCGAGGACACCCCTGTCGAACACTGAAGCTTTCTTT. It translates to CSARTPLSNTEAFF.

The sample holds many counts of this clonotype. The gene calls are TRBV11-2 and TRBJ2-7; no reliable D call. This CDR3 is built from 11 residues. Deletions cut 5 bases from V and 3 bases from J, with 5 bases between. Germline V gives CDR1 SGHAT, CDR2 FQNNGV. CDR3 protein: CASSGDYEQYF. Written as DNA, the CDR3 is TGTGCCAGCAGCGGCGACTACGAGCAGTACTTC.

This clonotype has at least ten counts. The rearrangement joins TRBV29-1 to TRBJ1-2; D is perhaps TRBD1 (5 bases). This CDR3 region has 13 residues. V was pared by 6 bases and J by 8 bases, with 19 bases between. Germline V gene sequence: CDR1 SQVTM, CDR2 ANQGSEA. The CDR3 DNA follows: TGCAGCGTGGCGGGACTCTTTGAAGGGGGCTACACCTTC. It is translated as CSVAGLFEGGYTF.

The chain joins TRBV12-3 or TRBV12-4 to TRBJ1-2; 7 bases map to TRBD1. The CDR3 length is 15 residues. V lost 6 bases, J lost 0 bases, and 7 bases stayed unmatched. The CDR3 nucleotides read TGTGCCAGCAGCTCCGGACAGGACTCTAACTATGGCTACACCTTC. Protein product: CASSSGQDSNYGYTF.

The chain links TRBV12-3 or TRBV12-4 to TRBJ1-5; 8 bases are a match to TRBD1. The trim removed 6 bases at V and 4 bases at J, leaving 5 bases unmatched. CDR3 length equals 14 residues. CDR3 in DNA: TGTGCCAGCAGCCAGGGGGCCCTGAATCAGCCCCAGCATTTT. It encodes CASSQGALNQPQHF.